This T cell receptor beta chain was obtained from a study of Ad26.COV2.S vaccination and SARS-CoV-2 variants. Sequenced by immunoSEQ multiplex PCR; TCRdb stores in-frame clones only, minus some. The sample includes about 430,000 clones, about nine tenths of them seen just once. This CDR3 is 14 amino acids long. V lost 1 base, J lost 1 base, and 7 bases lay in between. Germline V lookup: CDR1 KGHSH, CDR2 LQKENI. Indicated treatment: around 19 received Ad26.COV2.S at low or high dose, single or two shots; 5 received placebo; per-sample allocation not given. Collection of the samples took place on day 63 after the first injection of vaccine or placebo.

The chain recombines TRBV18 with TRBJ1-1; D gene unclear. Sequencing was performed on peripheral blood, taken in a trial of Ad26.COV2.S vaccine versus placebo. The clonotype comes from a person between 18 and 65 years old who received the Ad26.COV2.S COVID-19 vaccine or a placebo. In DNA form, the CDR3 reads TGTGCCAGCTCACCACTTAGGCGGAACACTGAAGCTTTCTTT. Translated: CASSPLRRNTEAFF.